The 11 T cell receptor beta chains in this list originate from one sample, sequenced in a study of vaccination effects on CD4 cells after COVID-19. No cognate antigen is known for these TCRs. Following culture for roughly 10 days, CD4+ T cells were isolated. Clones were read by immunoSEQ multiplex PCR, and TCRdb kept only the in-frame ones, dropping some. This repertoire shows 50,000 to 75,000 clones, under 85% found once; its top ten account for approximately 20%. Material: CD4+ T cells from PBMCs cultured without peptide, obtained before COVID-19 vaccination. The receptor set was obtained from a human donor who had a prior SARS-CoV-2 infection.

The chain recombines TRBV9 with TRBJ1-3, with 8 bases lining up with TRBD1. Trimming took 4 bases from V and 0 from J; bases not matched to a gene: 6. The CDR3 runs 16 residues. Germline lookup yields CDR1 SGDLS and CDR2 YYNGEE. The CDR3 reads CASSSGTGLSGNTIYF. CDR3 DNA: TGTGCCAGCAGCTCCGGGACAGGTCTCTCTGGAAACACCATATATTTT.

The rearrangement links TRBV25-1 to TRBJ2-5; D may be TRBD2 (5 bases). Germline values: CDR1 MGHDK, CDR2 SYGVNS. Deletions cut 7 bases from V and 5 bases from J, with 14 bases between. This CDR3 is built from 13 residues. In nucleotides, the CDR3 is TGTGCCAGCACCCAGGCGGGTAGGGAGACCCAGTACTTC. This translates into CASTQAGRETQYF.

The J gene is TRBJ1-1, the V gene TRBV15; D is uncertain. Per germline, CDR1 LNHNV and CDR2 YYDKDF (reference sequence). The V and J ends lost 1 base and 11 bases respectively, with 17 bases between them. This CDR3 has 14 amino acids. The CDR3 protein is CATSRGGPRPEAFF. The CDR3, as DNA: TGTGCCACCAGCAGAGGAGGACCACGGCCCGAGGCTTTCTTT.

This chain connects TRBV7-3 to TRBJ2-5; 9 bases line up with TRBD2. The CDR3 has 15 amino acids. Germline loops: CDR1 SGHTA, CDR2 FQGTGA. V lost 3 bases, J lost 5 bases, and 7 bases stayed unmatched. The CDR3 DNA reads TGTGCCAGCAGCTTTCTGGGACTAGCAGTGGAGACCCAGTACTTC. This gives the protein CASSFLGLAVETQYF.

The rearrangement uses TRBV4-3 and TRBJ2-7; TRBD2 might be the D (6 bases). The germline CDR1 and CDR2 sequences are LGHNA and YSLEER. The V end lost 1 base, the J end lost 2 bases, and 15 bases lay between the germline ends. The CDR3 extends over 16 amino acids. CDR3 bases: TGCGCCAGCAGCCAAGTGGGGGTAGCGGCCGCCTACGAGCAGTACTTC. Translating gives CASSQVGVAAAYEQYF.

The V and J genes are TRBV7-9 and TRBJ1-2; D unclear. The CDR3 totals 14 residues. CDR1 is SEHNR, CDR2 FQNEAQ, per germline (reference sequence). V was cut by 1 base and J by 5 bases, with 11 bases left in between. CDR3 sequence reads: CASSLGFVGYGYTF. The CDR3 DNA sequence: TGTGCCAGCAGCTTAGGGTTTGTCGGGTATGGCTACACCTTC.

This sequence joins TRBV7-9 and TRBJ2-5; the D gene is possibly TRBD2 (7 bases). CDR3 length: 15 residues. V was clipped by 1 base and J by 2 bases, with 11 bases between them. The germline CDR1 and CDR2 sequences are SEHNR and FQNEAQ (reference sequence). CDR3 DNA sequence: TGTGCCAGCAGCTTAGGGCGGGGGCCACAAGAGACCCAGTACTTC. Translated: CASSLGRGPQETQYF.

This chain connects TRBV2 to TRBJ2-1; D may be TRBD1 (7 bases). The CDR3 spans 13 residues. V shed 6 bases and J shed 4 bases, with 10 bases lying between them. Per the germline V gene, CDR1 is SNHLY and CDR2 is FYNNEI. The CDR3 bases are TGTGCCAGCAGGGAGGGACAGTACAATGAGCAGTTCTTC. It specifies CASREGQYNEQFF.

This clone was detected once. V is TRBV11-3 and J is TRBJ2-7, with D maybe TRBD1 (6 bases). The CDR3 runs 15 residues. Trimming removed 1 base from V and 6 bases from J, with 16 bases in between. Germline V gene sequence: CDR1 SGHNT, CDR2 YENEEA. The CDR3 bases are TGTGCCAGCAGCTTAGTCGGGACCCAGGGGTTCGAGCAGTACTTC. It encodes CASSLVGTQGFEQYF.

V gene TRBV11-1 combines with J gene TRBJ2-5; 7 bases line up with TRBD1. This CDR3 is 14 amino acids long. V trimming: 5 bases; J trimming: 5 bases; junction bases outside the gene matches: 8. Germline CDR1 SGHAT, CDR2 FQDESV (reference sequence). The CDR3 DNA follows: TGTGCCAGCAGCACCAATACAGGGGTTGAGACCCAGTACTTC. Translation gives CASSTNTGVETQYF.

The chain couples TRBV13 to TRBJ2-7; the D gene could be TRBD1 or TRBD2 (5 bases each). V lost 0 bases and J lost 3, with 9 bases in between. Germline CDR1 is PRHDT and CDR2 is FYEKMQ (reference sequence). The CDR3 runs to 14 residues. The CDR3 loop is CASSLGGGIYEQYF. CDR3 in DNA: TGTGCCAGCAGCTTAGGTGGGGGTATCTACGAGCAGTACTTC.